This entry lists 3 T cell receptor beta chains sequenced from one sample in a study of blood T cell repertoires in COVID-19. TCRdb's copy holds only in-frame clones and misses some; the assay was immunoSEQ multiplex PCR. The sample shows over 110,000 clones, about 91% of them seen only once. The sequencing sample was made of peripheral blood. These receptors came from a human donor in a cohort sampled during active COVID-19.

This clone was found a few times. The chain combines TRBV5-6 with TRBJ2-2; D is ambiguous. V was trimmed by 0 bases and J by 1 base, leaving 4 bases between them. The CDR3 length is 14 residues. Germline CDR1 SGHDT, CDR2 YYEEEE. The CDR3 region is CASSLGRNTGELFF. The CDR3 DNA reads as TGTGCCAGCAGCTTGGGCAGGAACACCGGGGAGCTGTTTTTT.

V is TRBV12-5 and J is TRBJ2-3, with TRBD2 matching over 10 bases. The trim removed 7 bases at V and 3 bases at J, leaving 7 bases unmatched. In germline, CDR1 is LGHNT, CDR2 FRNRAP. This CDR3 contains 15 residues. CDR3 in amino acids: CASAIAGGGTDTQYF. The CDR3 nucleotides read TGTGCTAGTGCCATAGCGGGGGGCGGTACAGATACGCAGTATTTT.

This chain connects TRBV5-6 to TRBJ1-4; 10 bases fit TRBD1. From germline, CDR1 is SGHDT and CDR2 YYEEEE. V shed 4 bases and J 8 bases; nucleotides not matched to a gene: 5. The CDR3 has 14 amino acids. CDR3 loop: CASSPTGGREKLFF. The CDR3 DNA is TGTGCCAGCAGCCCGACAGGGGGCAGGGAAAAACTGTTTTTT. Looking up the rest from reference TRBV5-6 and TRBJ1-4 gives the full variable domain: DAGVTQSPTHLIKTRGQQVTLRCSPKSGHDTVSWYQQALGQGPQFIFQYYEEEERQRGNFPDRFSGHQFPNYSSELNVNALLLGDSALYLCASSPTGGREKLFFGSGTQLSVL.